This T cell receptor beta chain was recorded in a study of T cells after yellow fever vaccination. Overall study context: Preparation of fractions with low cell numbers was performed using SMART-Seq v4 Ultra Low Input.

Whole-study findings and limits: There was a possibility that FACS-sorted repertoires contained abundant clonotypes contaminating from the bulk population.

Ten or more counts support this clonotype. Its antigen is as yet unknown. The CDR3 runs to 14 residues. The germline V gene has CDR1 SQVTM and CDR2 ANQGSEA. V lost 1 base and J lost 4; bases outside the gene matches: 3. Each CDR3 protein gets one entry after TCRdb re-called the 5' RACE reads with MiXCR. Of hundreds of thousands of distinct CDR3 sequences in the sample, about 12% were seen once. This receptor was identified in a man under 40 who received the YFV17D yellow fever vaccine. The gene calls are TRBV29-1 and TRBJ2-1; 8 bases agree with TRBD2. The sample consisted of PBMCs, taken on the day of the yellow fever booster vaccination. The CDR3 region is CSVEASGFYNEQFF. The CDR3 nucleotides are TGCAGCGTTGAAGCTAGCGGGTTTTACAATGAGCAGTTCTTC.